This T cell receptor (beta chain) was retrieved from a study of blood T cell repertoires in COVID-19. At the level of the study: From the United States, Italy and Spain came samples of acute and convalescent COVID-19. Sample material is recorded as cDNA or gDNA derived from T cells, B-cell-depleted T cells, or PBMCs.

Generated by immunoSEQ multiplex PCR, the TCRdb table keeps only in-frame clones and is missing some. The profile covers almost 95,000 clones, with approximately 84% appearing a single time and roughly 6.3% taken by the ten largest. The sequencing input was peripheral blood. The sequence derives from a man aged 55 to 70 with acute or convalescent COVID-19.

CDR3 coding DNA: TGTGCCAGCAGCAATTATCAGATACCCTCATATGGCTACACCTTC. This translates into CASSNYQIPSYGYTF. The chain couples TRBV21-1 to TRBJ1-2; no check of the table's D call, TRBD1, against the DNA was made. TRBV21-1 is reported as a pseudogene. The CDR3 contains 15 residues.